These 15 T cell receptor beta chains came from one sample sequenced in a study of blood T cell repertoires in COVID-19. Assay used: immunoSEQ multiplex PCR; TCRdb lists only in-frame clones, some missing. The sample carries roughly 330,000 clones, around 82% recorded once. The sequencing sample was made of peripheral blood. These receptors were obtained from a woman aged 50 to 60 with acute or convalescent COVID-19.

This clone was detected only a few times. The DNA for the CDR3 is TGTGCCACCAGTGACTCGGGACAGCTGAACACTGAAGCTTTCTTT. This codes for CATSDSGQLNTEAFF. J is TRBJ1-1 and V is TRBV24-1; 7 bases match TRBD1. Germline loops: CDR1 KGHDR, CDR2 SFDVKD. The CDR3 runs 15 residues. The V segment lost 4 bases and the J segment 0 bases; nucleotides outside the gene matches: 4.

The rearrangement uses TRBV3-1 (or the pseudogene TRBV3-2) and TRBJ1-2, with D perhaps TRBD1 (5 bases). The CDR3 spans 15 residues. Germline CDR1 and CDR2: LGHDT and YNNKEL (reference sequence). Trimming cost V 1 base and J 5 bases, with 14 bases left between them. CDR3 DNA sequence: TGTGCCAGCAGCCAAGGGCAGTTTGGGGGGTATGGCTACACCTTC. Translation gives CASSQGQFGGYGYTF.

V usage is TRBV2 and J usage is TRBJ2-7; TRBD1 is a possible D gene (5 bases). The CDR3 extends over 14 amino acids. V lost 2 bases and J 2 bases, leaving 10 bases between the germline ends. The germline gives CDR1 SNHLY, CDR2 FYNNEI. CDR3 bases: TGTGCCAGCAGTGAAATGGACACGGCCTACGAGCAGTACTTC. Its translation: CASSEMDTAYEQYF.

The chain has TRBV7-9 and TRBJ1-1; 7 nucleotides align to TRBD1. Germline V lookup: CDR1 SEHNR, CDR2 FQNEAQ (reference sequence). The CDR3 runs to 16 residues. With 5 bases clipped from V and 3 bases from J, the junction kept 12 bases outside the gene matches. CDR3 region: CASSPWTGRADTEAFF. The DNA of the CDR3 is TGTGCCAGCAGCCCTTGGACAGGTCGGGCTGACACTGAAGCTTTCTTT.

The genes are TRBV2 and TRBJ2-5, with unresolved D. Germline CDR1 SNHLY, CDR2 FYNNEI. Trimming left V 5 bases short and J 2 bases short, with 6 bases between. The CDR3 covers 12 residues. The CDR3 sequence is CASSTDQETQYF. The DNA of the CDR3 is TGTGCCAGCAGTACAGATCAAGAGACCCAGTACTTC.

This clone was counted between two and nine times. The chain couples TRBV2 to TRBJ2-7; 13 positions match TRBD2. The germline V gene has CDR1 SNHLY and CDR2 FYNNEI. This CDR3 region has 13 residues. V gave up 6 bases and J gave up 11 bases; unmatched junction bases: 7. The DNA of the CDR3 is TGTGCCAGCAGCGACCCGACTAGCGGGGGGAAGTACGTC. Translating it yields CASSDPTSGGKYV.

The chain employs TRBV7-2 and TRBJ2-1, with 9 bases that match TRBD1. The ends lost 5 bases at V and 12 bases at J; junction bases unmatched: 8. The CDR3 covers 13 residues. Per the germline V gene, CDR1 is SGHTA and CDR2 is FQGNSA. The CDR3 DNA reads TGTGCCAGCAGCCTGCGGACAGGGGAAGTGCAGTTCTTC. This encodes CASSLRTGEVQFF.

This chain links TRBV7-9 with TRBJ2-3; 9 nucleotides align to TRBD2. CDR3 length: 19 amino acids. In germline, CDR1 is SEHNR, CDR2 FQNEAQ (reference sequence). V was clipped by 0 bases and J by 2 bases; unmatched bases: 12. The CDR3: CASSLARASGTMSTDTQYF. CDR3 DNA sequence: TGTGCCAGCAGCTTAGCGCGGGCTAGCGGGACGATGTCCACAGATACGCAGTATTTT.

The chain recombines TRBV18 with TRBJ1-4; D not certain. V lost 2 bases and J 5 bases, leaving 12 bases between the germline ends. The germline V gene encodes CDR1 KGHSH and CDR2 LQKENI. The CDR3 extends over 15 amino acids. The CDR3 DNA sequence: TGTGCCAGCTCACCATCTAACAGACCGAATGAAAAACTGTTTTTT. Residues: CASSPSNRPNEKLFF.

The gene calls are TRBV12-3 or TRBV12-4 and TRBJ2-7, with D maybe TRBD1 (5 bases). The CDR3 consists of 11 residues. V was trimmed by 3 bases and J by 6 bases, leaving 6 bases between them. CDR3 sequence reads: CASSFGAEQYF. The CDR3 DNA reads as TGTGCCAGCAGTTTTGGGGCCGAGCAGTACTTC.

The V gene is TRBV7-9, the J gene TRBJ1-6; D is unclear. This CDR3 is 14 amino acids long. V lost 1 base and J lost 11, with 12 bases in between. The germline CDR1 and CDR2 sequences are SEHNR and FQNEAQ (reference sequence). CDR3 sequence: CASSLDGRLAPLHF. In DNA, the CDR3 is TGTGCCAGCAGCTTAGATGGGAGGCTCGCACCCCTCCACTTT.

The chain has TRBV9 and TRBJ2-1; 15 nucleotides align to TRBD2. CDR1 SGDLS and CDR2 YYNGEE come from the germline V gene. The V segment lost 4 bases and the J segment 8 bases; nucleotides outside the gene matches: 4. The CDR3 is 15 amino acids. CDR3 nucleotides: TGTGCCAGCAGCCCTGGACTAGCGGGGGGGCATGAGCAGTTCTTC. This gives the protein CASSPGLAGGHEQFF.

DNA for the CDR3: TGTGCCATCAGTGATTATTCGGGACAGGGGGCAAAAAGGTCCTACAATGAGCAGTTCTTC. Its protein product is CAISDYSGQGAKRSYNEQFF. The chain combines TRBV10-3 with TRBJ2-1; 12 positions match TRBD1. V gave up 3 bases and J gave up 1 base; unmatched junction bases: 13. CDR3 length equals 20 residues. Germline CDR1 and CDR2: ENHRY and SYGVKD.

This clone was seen only once. V usage is TRBV2 and J usage is TRBJ1-6; D possibly corresponds to TRBD1 (5 bases). CDR1 is SNHLY and CDR2 is FYNNEI in the germline V gene. The CDR3 is 14 amino acids. Trimming left V 4 bases short and J 10 bases short, with 14 bases between. CDR3 DNA sequence: TGTGCCAGCAGTGCGTTCAGGGAACAGTCACCCCTCCACTTT. This sequence encodes CASSAFREQSPLHF.

The chain has TRBV5-1 and TRBJ1-1; 7 bases align to TRBD1. Germline V gene lookup returns CDR1 SGHRS and CDR2 YFSETQ. This CDR3 region has 15 residues. The junction had 7 bases not matched to a gene; V was cut back by 4 bases and J by 1 base. Here the CDR3 DNA reads TGCGCCAGCAGCCTCCGGACAGGCGGGAACACTGAAGCTTTCTTT. This codes for CASSLRTGGNTEAFF.